This TCR beta chain was observed in a study of T cell changes during pregnancy in multiple sclerosis. The V gene's germline CDR1 is SGHRS and CDR2 YFSETQ. V gave up 6 bases and J gave up 5 bases; unmatched junction bases: 15. CDR3 length equals 16 residues. The data were produced by immunoSEQ multiplex PCR, yet TCRdb's version contains in-frame clones alone and is incomplete. The sample holds roughly 30,000 clones, approximately 90% seen once. The J gene is TRBJ2-5, the V gene TRBV5-1; 8 bases align to TRBD2. Sequenced material: CD8+ T cells from peripheral blood mononuclear cells, taken in the first trimester of pregnancy. The TCR was taken from a female donor with multiple sclerosis, enrolled in a pregnancy study. This CDR3 reads CASTLALAGLRETQYF. In nucleotides, the CDR3 is TGCGCCAGCACTCTTGCCCTAGCGGGTTTACGGGAGACCCAGTACTTC.